This is a list of T cell receptor beta chains from one sample in a study of response to subunit inactivated influenza vaccine. TCRdb called the RT-PCR reads again in MiXCR, with one record for every CDR3 protein. The sample lists just over 300,000 distinct CDR3 sequences, 22% seen once, with around a tenth in the top ten. The material sequenced was PBMCs from blood, taken approximately 20 months after vaccination. These receptors were obtained from a man aged 45 to 75 who received an inactivated influenza vaccine. Each CDR3 is given without its conserved first and last residue.

CDR3: SARMGTSFYEQY
V: TRBV20-1
J: TRBJ2-7

CDR3: ASSQAEVVNTEAF
V: TRBV4-1
J: TRBJ1-1

CDR3: ASSGAGLAAF
V: TRBV12-3/TRBV12-4
J: TRBJ2-1

CDR3: ASSPTPTEQETQY
V: TRBV7-9
J: TRBJ2-5

CDR3: ASSLWGEDTQY
V: TRBV7-2
J: TRBJ2-3

CDR3: ASSPGGHLDYNEQF
V: TRBV3-1
J: TRBJ2-1

CDR3: ASSPPGTRIGPTEAF
V: TRBV18
J: TRBJ1-1

CDR3: ASSYKAYYEQY
V: TRBV6-6
J: TRBJ2-7

CDR3: ATRPGRLNRGTDTQY
V: TRBV10-3
J: TRBJ2-3

CDR3: SASGTGALGEQF
V: TRBV20-1
J: TRBJ2-1

CDR3: ASSEYPAGISKLF
V: TRBV2
J: TRBJ1-4

CDR3: SGTAHSGNTIY
V: TRBV29-1
J: TRBJ1-3

CDR3: ASSETAGGSSTDTQY
V: TRBV6-1
J: TRBJ2-3

CDR3: ASSLFGRKWTEAF
V: TRBV11-3
J: TRBJ1-1

CDR3: ASSLRIAKRKNTGELF
V: TRBV12-3/TRBV12-4
J: TRBJ2-2

CDR3: ATSRAHKDTQY
V: TRBV15
J: TRBJ2-3

CDR3: ASSLLSGPRLDYGYT
V: TRBV12-3/TRBV12-4
J: TRBJ1-2